These T cell receptor beta chains were read from a single sample in a study of Tregs in tolerant kidney transplant recipients. Some clones are missing from TCRdb's copy, which holds only in-frame ones; the method was immunoSEQ multiplex PCR. The table lists around 85,000 clones, 85% to 95% of them singletons. Specimen: Tregs from blood, collected before the transplant. All receptors derive from a human donor who received a combined kidney and bone marrow transplant. CDR3s include the opening cysteine and the closing phenylalanine or tryptophan. D genes are given only for firm matches. A clone size is listed for some rows: how often the clone was seen (once, few, many), or a class if it is expanded.

j_call v_call d_call clone_size cdr3_aa cdr3_nt
TRBJ1-5 TRBV5-8 - - CASSFLGGSNQPQHF TGTGCCAGCAGCTTTTTAGGGGGAAGCAATCAGCCCCAGCATTTT
TRBJ1-4 TRBV6-1 TRBD1 - CASGAGGAKSEKLFF TGTGCCAGCGGGGCAGGGGGCGCGAAGAGTGAAAAACTGTTTTTT
TRBJ1-3 TRBV21-1 - - CASSRQGVRNTIYF TGTGCCAGCAGCAGACAGGGGGTTCGAAACACCATATATTTT
TRBJ2-1 TRBV25-1 - - CASSVTSYNEQFF TGTGCCAGCAGTGTTACTAGTTACAATGAGCAGTTCTTC
TRBJ2-7 TRBV28 - - CASSLGYEQYF TGTGCCAGCAGTTTAGGGTACGAGCAGTACTTC
TRBJ2-1 TRBV7-2 - - CASSLGPAQFF TGTGCCAGCAGCCTAGGGCCGGCTCAGTTCTTC
TRBJ2-2 TRBV10-3 TRBD1 - CANGDRGETGELFF TGTGCCAACGGGGACAGGGGTGAAACCGGGGAGCTGTTTTTT
TRBJ2-3 TRBV15 - once CATRGPSTDTQYF TGTGCCACCCGCGGACCTAGCACAGATACGCAGTATTTT
TRBJ2-2 TRBV6-1 TRBD1 once CASSRQGSAGELFF TGTGCCAGCAGTCGACAGGGGAGCGCCGGGGAGCTGTTTTTT
TRBJ2-7 TRBV7-2 TRBD1 - CASSQGGWDSNTQSYEQYF TGTGCCAGCAGCCAAGGGGGATGGGACAGTAACACTCAAAGCTACGAGCAGTACTTC
TRBJ2-7 TRBV5-6 - - CASSLGGEPWEQYF TGTGCCAGCAGCTTAGGGGGGGAGCCGTGGGAGCAGTACTTC
TRBJ2-7 TRBV29-1 - - CSVEEGGSSYEQYF TGCAGCGTGGAGGAGGGTGGGAGCTCCTACGAGCAGTACTTC
TRBJ2-3 TRBV2 - - CASSASGDTQYF TGTGCCAGCAGTGCCTCAGGAGATACGCAGTATTTT
TRBJ2-7 TRBV6-6 - - CASSYGQGLYEQYF TGTGCCAGCAGTTACGGCCAGGGTCTATACGAGCAGTACTTC
TRBJ1-1 TRBV15 - - CATSGGLGHPMNTEAFF TGTGCCACCAGCGGAGGTCTGGGGCACCCCATGAACACTGAAGCTTTCTTT
TRBJ2-3 TRBV6-4 TRBD2 - CASSGGPPHSGREPDTQYF TGTGCCAGCAGTGGGGGGCCCCCACATAGCGGGAGGGAACCAGATACGCAGTATTTT
TRBJ2-1 TRBV25-1 - - CASTQDNSSYNEQFF TGTGCCAGCACCCAGGACAACAGCTCCTACAATGAGCAGTTCTTC
TRBJ1-1 TRBV5-4 - - CASSLEWGNTEAFF TGTGCCAGCAGCTTGGAATGGGGAAACACTGAAGCTTTCTTT
TRBJ2-2 TRBV4-2 - once CASSQLTGAGELFF TGTGCCAGCAGCCAATTAACTGGTGCCGGGGAGCTGTTTTTT
TRBJ2-1 TRBV19 TRBD2 - CASKVSGGYNEQFF TGTGCCAGTAAGGTTAGCGGGGGCTACAATGAGCAGTTCTTC
TRBJ2-1 TRBV30 TRBD2 - CAWRTSDLGLSYNEQFF TGTGCCTGGCGGACTAGCGATTTAGGATTGTCCTACAATGAGCAGTTCTTC
TRBJ1-4 TRBV6-6 - - CASSPGTRNEKLFF TGTGCCAGCAGTCCCGGGACAAGGAATGAAAAACTGTTTTTT
TRBJ2-3 TRBV7-2 TRBD2 - CASSFTSGSGQGTQYF TGTGCCAGCAGCTTCACTAGCGGGAGCGGACAGGGTACGCAGTATTTT
TRBJ1-2 TRBV18 - once CASSPQGANYGYTF TGTGCCAGCTCACCACAGGGTGCAAACTATGGCTACACCTTC
TRBJ2-7 TRBV28 TRBD2 - CASSPSAGGPYEQYF TGTGCCAGCAGTCCCTCGGCGGGGGGTCCCTACGAGCAGTACTTC
TRBJ2-3 TRBV18 - - CASSPLGDTDTQYF TGTGCCAGCTCACCATTGGGAGACACAGATACGCAGTATTTT
TRBJ2-2 TRBV7-3 - - CASSFAPDTGELFF TGTGCCAGCAGCTTTGCCCCAGACACCGGGGAGCTGTTTTTT
TRBJ1-2 TRBV9 TRBD1 - CASSVGGQGIHGYTF TGTGCCAGCAGCGTAGGGGGACAGGGGATTCATGGCTACACCTTC
TRBJ1-5 TRBV19 TRBD1 - CASRKYPGTGKDRRGNQPQHF TGTGCCAGTAGGAAGTACCCCGGGACAGGGAAAGATAGACGCGGCAATCAGCCCCAGCATTTT
TRBJ2-5 TRBV11-2 - - CASSLGVLVTQYF TGTGCCAGCAGCCTGGGGGTACTTGTGACCCAGTACTTC
TRBJ1-4 TRBV9 TRBD1 - CASSVGTGGPHRGEKLFF TGTGCCAGCAGCGTCGGGACAGGGGGCCCCCATCGTGGTGAAAAACTGTTTTTT
TRBJ2-6 TRBV25-1 - - CASSAQGSSGANVLTF TGTGCCAGCAGTGCACAGGGAAGCTCTGGGGCCAACGTCCTGACTTTC
TRBJ1-4 TRBV28 TRBD1 - CASSSAQGISNEKLFF TGTGCCAGCAGTTCGGCACAGGGGATCTCTAATGAAAAACTGTTTTTT
TRBJ1-5 TRBV6-6 TRBD1 - CASSGQGGQPQHF TGTGCCAGCAGTGGGCAGGGGGGTCAGCCCCAGCATTTT
TRBJ2-3 TRBV30 - - CAWKFSTDTQYF TGTGCCTGGAAATTCAGCACAGATACGCAGTATTTT
TRBJ1-2 TRBV5-7 TRBD1 - CASNMNGQGDYGYTF TGTGCCAGCAACATGAATGGACAGGGAGACTATGGCTACACCTTC
TRBJ2-7 TRBV27 TRBD1 - CASRGLGTVPYEQYF TGTGCCAGCAGAGGCCTCGGGACAGTTCCGTACGAGCAGTACTTC
TRBJ1-1 TRBV30 - - CAWSVGTTEAFF TGTGCCTGGAGTGTGGGGACCACTGAAGCTTTCTTT
TRBJ2-7 TRBV12-5 - - CASGTGPAYEQYF TGTGCTAGTGGTACAGGACCGGCCTACGAGCAGTACTTC
TRBJ2-4 TRBV28 - once CASSPNRMVLVAKNIQYF TGTGCCAGCAGTCCGAACCGAATGGTTTTAGTAGCCAAAAACATTCAGTACTTC
TRBJ2-1 TRBV2 TRBD2 once CASSRLARSPYNEQFF TGTGCCAGCAGTAGACTAGCGCGGAGCCCCTACAATGAGCAGTTCTTC
TRBJ1-5 TRBV28 TRBD1 - CASSSADRGISAGLDQPQHF TGTGCCAGCAGTTCCGCTGACAGGGGAATAAGTGCGGGGTTAGATCAGCCCCAGCATTTT
TRBJ2-6 TRBV7-2 - - CASSLVGGPGANVLTF TGTGCCAGCAGCTTAGTCGGGGGTCCTGGGGCCAACGTCCTGACTTTC
TRBJ2-1 TRBV7-8 - - CASSFGVVDEQFF TGTGCCAGCAGCTTTGGGGTTGTTGATGAGCAGTTCTTC
TRBJ2-1 TRBV28 TRBD2 - CASSRTSGFSYNEQFF TGTGCCAGCAGTCGCACTAGCGGGTTTTCCTACAATGAGCAGTTCTTC
TRBJ1-1 TRBV5-5 - - CASSVGAGQNTEAFF TGTGCCAGCAGCGTCGGGGCAGGTCAAAACACTGAAGCTTTCTTT
TRBJ2-7 TRBV25-1 TRBD2 - CASSEMSSGRIYEQYF TGTGCCAGCAGTGAGATGTCGAGCGGGAGAATCTACGAGCAGTACTTC
TRBJ2-5 TRBV7-7 TRBD2 - CASRLGIAGEETQYF TGTGCCAGCAGATTAGGGATCGCGGGGGAGGAGACCCAGTACTTC
TRBJ2-7 TRBV28 TRBD2 - CASTETSGRAGISHEQYF TGTGCCAGCACCGAGACTAGCGGGAGGGCCGGGATTTCCCACGAGCAGTACTTC